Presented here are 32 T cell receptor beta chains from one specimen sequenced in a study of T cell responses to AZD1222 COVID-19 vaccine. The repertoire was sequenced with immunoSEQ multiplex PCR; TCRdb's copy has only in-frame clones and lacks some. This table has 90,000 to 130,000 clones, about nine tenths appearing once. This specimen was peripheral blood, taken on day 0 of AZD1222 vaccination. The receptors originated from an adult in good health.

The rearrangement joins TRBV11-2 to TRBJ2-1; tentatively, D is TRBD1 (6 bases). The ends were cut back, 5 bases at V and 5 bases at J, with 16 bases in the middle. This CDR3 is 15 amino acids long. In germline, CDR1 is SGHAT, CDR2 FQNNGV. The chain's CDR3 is CASSPPGQINNEQFF. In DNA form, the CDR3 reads TGTGCCAGCAGCCCACCGGGACAAATAAACAATGAGCAGTTCTTC.

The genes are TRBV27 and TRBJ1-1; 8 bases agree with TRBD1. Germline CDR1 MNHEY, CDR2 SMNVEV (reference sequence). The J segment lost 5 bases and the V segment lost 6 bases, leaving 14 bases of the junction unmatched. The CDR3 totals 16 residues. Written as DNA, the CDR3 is TGTGCCAGCAGCCGATGGGGACAGGCAAAGGGGACTGAAGCTTTCTTT. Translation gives CASSRWGQAKGTEAFF.

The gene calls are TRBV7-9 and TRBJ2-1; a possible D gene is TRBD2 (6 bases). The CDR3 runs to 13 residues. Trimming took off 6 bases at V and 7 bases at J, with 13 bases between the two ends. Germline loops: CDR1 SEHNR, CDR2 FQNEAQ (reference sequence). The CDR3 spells CASRRLDKNEQFF. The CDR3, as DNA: TGTGCCAGCAGGAGACTAGACAAAAATGAGCAGTTCTTC.

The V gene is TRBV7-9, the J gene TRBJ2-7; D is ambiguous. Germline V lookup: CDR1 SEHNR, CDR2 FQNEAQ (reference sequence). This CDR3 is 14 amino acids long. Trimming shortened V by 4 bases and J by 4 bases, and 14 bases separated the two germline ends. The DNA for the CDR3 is TGTGCCAGCAGCTCCCCGGCGCAATCTTACGAGCAGTACTTC. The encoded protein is CASSSPAQSYEQYF.

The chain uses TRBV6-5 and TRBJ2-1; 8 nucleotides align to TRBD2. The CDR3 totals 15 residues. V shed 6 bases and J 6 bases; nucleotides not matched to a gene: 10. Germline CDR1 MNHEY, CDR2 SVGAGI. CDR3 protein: CASSIDSGGGNEQFF. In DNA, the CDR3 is TGTGCCAGCAGCATAGATTCCGGGGGGGGCAATGAGCAGTTCTTC.

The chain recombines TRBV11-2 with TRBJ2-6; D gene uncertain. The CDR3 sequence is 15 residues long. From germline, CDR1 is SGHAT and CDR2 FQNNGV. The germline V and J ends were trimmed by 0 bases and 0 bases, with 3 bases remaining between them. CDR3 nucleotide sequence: TGTGCCAGCAGCTTAGAAGGCTCTGGGGCCAACGTCCTGACTTTC. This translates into CASSLEGSGANVLTF.

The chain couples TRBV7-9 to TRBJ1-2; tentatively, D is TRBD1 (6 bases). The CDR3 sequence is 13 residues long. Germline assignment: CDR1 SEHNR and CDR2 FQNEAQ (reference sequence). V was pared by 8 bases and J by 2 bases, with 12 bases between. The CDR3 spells CASVLTGNYGYTF. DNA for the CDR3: TGTGCCAGCGTCCTTACAGGGAACTATGGCTACACCTTC.

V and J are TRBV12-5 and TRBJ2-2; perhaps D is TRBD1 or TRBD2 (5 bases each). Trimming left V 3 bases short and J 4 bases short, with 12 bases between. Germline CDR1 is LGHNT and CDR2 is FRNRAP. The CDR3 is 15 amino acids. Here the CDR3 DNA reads TGTGCTAGTGGTTTCGAGGCAGGGAGCACCGGGGAGCTGTTTTTT. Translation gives CASGFEAGSTGELFF.

The CDR3 region has the DNA TGTGCCAGCAGCCTACAAACTGGAAACACCATATATTTT. It yields the protein CASSLQTGNTIYF. The V gene is TRBV3-1 (or the pseudogene TRBV3-2), the J gene TRBJ1-3, with D unclear. Trimming pared 4 bases from V and 2 bases from J, leaving 6 bases between. From germline, CDR1 is LGHDT and CDR2 YNNKEL (reference sequence). There are 13 residues in the CDR3.

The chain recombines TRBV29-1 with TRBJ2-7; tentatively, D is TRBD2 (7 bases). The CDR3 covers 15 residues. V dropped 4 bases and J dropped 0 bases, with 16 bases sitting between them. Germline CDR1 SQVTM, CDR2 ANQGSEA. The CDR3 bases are TGCAGCGTTGTGGGGGGGGTGGACAGCTCCTACGAGCAGTACTTC. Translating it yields CSVVGGVDSSYEQYF.

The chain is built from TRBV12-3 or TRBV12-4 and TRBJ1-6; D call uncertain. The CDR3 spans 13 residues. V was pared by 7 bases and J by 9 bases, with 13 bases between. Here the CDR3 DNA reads TGTGCCAGCACTCCAAGTGGGGTTTCACCCCTCCACTTT. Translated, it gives CASTPSGVSPLHF.

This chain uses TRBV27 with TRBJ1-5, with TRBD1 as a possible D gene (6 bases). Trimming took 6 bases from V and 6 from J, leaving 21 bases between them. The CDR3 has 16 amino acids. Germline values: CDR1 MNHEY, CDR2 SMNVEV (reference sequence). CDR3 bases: TGTGCCAGCAGACCCTCAACAGGGTCCCTCAGTCAGCCCCAGCATTTT. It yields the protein CASRPSTGSLSQPQHF.

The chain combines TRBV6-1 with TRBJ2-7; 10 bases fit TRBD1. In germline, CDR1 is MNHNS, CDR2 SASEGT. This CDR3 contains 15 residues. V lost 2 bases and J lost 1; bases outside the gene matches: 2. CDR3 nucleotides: TGTGCCAGCAGTGAACGGACAGGGGGGTCCTACGAGCAGTACTTC. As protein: CASSERTGGSYEQYF.

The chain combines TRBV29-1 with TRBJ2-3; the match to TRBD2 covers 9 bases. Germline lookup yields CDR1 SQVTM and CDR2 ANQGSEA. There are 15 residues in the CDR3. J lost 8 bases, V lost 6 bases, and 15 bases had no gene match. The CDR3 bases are TGCAGCGTGGGAGCTAGCGGGGTAGGCGTGGGTACGCAGTATTTT. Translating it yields CSVGASGVGVGTQYF.

Here the CDR3 DNA reads TGTGCCAGCAGTGAGGGGGGACAGGGGACCGGGGAGCTGTTTTTT. Protein sequence: CASSEGGQGTGELFF. The chain has TRBV6-1 and TRBJ2-2, with 10 bases matching TRBD1. The CDR3 length is 15 residues. J gave up 5 bases and V 3 bases, and 3 bases lay outside the gene matches. Germline loops: CDR1 MNHNS, CDR2 SASEGT.

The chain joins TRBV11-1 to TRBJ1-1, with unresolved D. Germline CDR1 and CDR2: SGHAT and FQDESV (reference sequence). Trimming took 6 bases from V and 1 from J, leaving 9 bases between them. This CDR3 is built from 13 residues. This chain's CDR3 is CASSSDGNTEAFF. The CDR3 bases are TGTGCCAGCAGTTCGGACGGGAACACTGAAGCTTTCTTT. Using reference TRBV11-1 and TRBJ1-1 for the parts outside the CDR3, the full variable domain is EAEVAQSPRYKITEKSQAVAFWCDPISGHATLYWYRQILGQGPELLVQFQDESVVDDSQLPKDRFSAERLKGVDSTLKIQPAELGDSAMYLCASSSDGNTEAFFGQGTRLTVV.

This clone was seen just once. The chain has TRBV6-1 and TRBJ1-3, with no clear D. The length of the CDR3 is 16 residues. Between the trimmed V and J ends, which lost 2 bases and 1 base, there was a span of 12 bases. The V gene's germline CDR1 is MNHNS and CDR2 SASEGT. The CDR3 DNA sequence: TGTGCCAGCAGTGAATACTCTGGTAGTTCTGGAAACACCATATATTTT. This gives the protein CASSEYSGSSGNTIYF.

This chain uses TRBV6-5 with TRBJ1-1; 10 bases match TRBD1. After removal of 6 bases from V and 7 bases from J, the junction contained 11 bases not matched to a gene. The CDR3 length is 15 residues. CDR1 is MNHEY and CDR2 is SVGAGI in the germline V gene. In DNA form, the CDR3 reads TGTGCCAGCAGCTATGACAGGGGGCAGAAGGATGAAGCTTTCTTT. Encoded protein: CASSYDRGQKDEAFF.

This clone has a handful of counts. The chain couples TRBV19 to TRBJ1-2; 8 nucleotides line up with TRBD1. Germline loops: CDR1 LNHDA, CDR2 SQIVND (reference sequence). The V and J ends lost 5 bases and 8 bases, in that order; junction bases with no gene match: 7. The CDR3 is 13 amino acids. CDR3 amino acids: CASSVGQGSGYTF. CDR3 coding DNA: TGTGCCAGTAGTGTCGGACAGGGTTCCGGCTACACCTTC.

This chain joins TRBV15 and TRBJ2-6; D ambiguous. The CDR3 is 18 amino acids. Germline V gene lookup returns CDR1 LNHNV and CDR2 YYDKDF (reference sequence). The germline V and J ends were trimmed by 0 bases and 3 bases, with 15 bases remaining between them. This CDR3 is CATSREAPKVFGANVLTF. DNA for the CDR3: TGTGCCACCAGCAGAGAGGCCCCGAAGGTGTTTGGGGCCAACGTCCTGACTTTC.

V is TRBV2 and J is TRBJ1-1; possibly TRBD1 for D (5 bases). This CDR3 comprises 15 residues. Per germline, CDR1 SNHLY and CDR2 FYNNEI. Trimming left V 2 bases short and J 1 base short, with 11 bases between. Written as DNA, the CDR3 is TGTGCCAGCAGTGAATTGAGGGGAGAGAACACTGAAGCTTTCTTT. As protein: CASSELRGENTEAFF.

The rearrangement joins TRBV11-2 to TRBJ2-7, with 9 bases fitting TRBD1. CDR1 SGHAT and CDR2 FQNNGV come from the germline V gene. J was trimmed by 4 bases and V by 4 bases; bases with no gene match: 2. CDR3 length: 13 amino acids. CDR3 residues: CASSSGQGYEQYF. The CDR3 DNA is TGTGCCAGCAGCTCGGGACAGGGTTACGAGCAGTACTTC.

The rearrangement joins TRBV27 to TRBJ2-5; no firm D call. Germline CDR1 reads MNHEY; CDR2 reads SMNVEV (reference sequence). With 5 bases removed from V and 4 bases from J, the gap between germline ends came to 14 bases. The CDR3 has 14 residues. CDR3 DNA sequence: TGTGCCAGCAGTCCACGGTCCTGGGGAGAGACCCAGTACTTC. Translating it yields CASSPRSWGETQYF.

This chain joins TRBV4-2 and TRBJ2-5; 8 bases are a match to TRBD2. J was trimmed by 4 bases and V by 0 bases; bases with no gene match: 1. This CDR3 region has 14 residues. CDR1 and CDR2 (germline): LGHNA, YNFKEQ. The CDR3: CASSQDAGGETQYF. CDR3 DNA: TGTGCCAGCAGCCAAGATGCGGGGGGAGAGACCCAGTACTTC.

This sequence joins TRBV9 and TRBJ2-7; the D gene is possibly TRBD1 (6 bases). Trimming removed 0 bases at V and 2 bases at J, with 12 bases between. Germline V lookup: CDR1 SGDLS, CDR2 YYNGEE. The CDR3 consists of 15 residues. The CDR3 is CASSVEARDTYEQYF. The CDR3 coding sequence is TGTGCCAGCAGCGTAGAGGCCAGGGACACCTACGAGCAGTACTTC. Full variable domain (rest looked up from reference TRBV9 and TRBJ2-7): DSGVTQTPKHLITATGQRVTLRCSPRSGDLSVYWYQQSLDQGLQFLIQYYNGEERAKGNILERFSAQQFPDLHSELNLSSLELGDSALYFCASSVEARDTYEQYFGPGTRLTVT.

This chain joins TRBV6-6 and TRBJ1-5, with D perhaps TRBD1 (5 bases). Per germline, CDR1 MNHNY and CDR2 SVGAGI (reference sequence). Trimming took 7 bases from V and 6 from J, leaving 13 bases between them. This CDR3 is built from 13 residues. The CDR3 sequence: CASTHGGFQPQHF. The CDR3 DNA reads TGTGCCAGCACCCACGGGGGTTTTCAGCCCCAGCATTTT.

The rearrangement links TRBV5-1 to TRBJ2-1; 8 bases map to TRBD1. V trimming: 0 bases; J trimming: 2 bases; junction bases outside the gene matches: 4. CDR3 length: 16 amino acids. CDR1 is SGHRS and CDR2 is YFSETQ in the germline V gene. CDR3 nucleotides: TGCGCCAGCAGCTTGGGGGCAGGGGGCACCTACAATGAGCAGTTCTTC. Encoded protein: CASSLGAGGTYNEQFF.

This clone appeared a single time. The CDR3 bases are TGTGCCAGCAGCTTGGTGGTGGGTCGAGAGACCCAGTACTTC. Amino acids: CASSLVVGRETQYF. The chain carries TRBV5-5 and TRBJ2-5; D is unclear. This CDR3 spans 14 amino acids. Trimming cost V 0 bases and J 4 bases, with 10 bases left between them. Germline CDR1 reads SGHKS; CDR2 reads YYEKEE (reference sequence).

The CDR3 region is CASSPQGNQPQHF. As DNA, the CDR3 is TGTGCCAGCAGCCCACAGGGAAATCAGCCCCAGCATTTT. The chain links TRBV3-1 (or the pseudogene TRBV3-2) to TRBJ1-5; D is possibly TRBD1 (6 bases). Germline values: CDR1 LGHDT, CDR2 YNNKEL (reference sequence). The CDR3 is made up of 13 amino acids. V lost 4 bases and J lost 4, with 8 bases in between.

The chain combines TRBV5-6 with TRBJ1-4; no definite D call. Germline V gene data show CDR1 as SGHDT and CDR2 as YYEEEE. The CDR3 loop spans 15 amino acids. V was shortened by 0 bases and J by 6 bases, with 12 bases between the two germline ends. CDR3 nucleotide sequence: TGTGCCAGCAGCTTGGGGGTGATTCCAGATGAAAAACTGTTTTTT. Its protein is CASSLGVIPDEKLFF.

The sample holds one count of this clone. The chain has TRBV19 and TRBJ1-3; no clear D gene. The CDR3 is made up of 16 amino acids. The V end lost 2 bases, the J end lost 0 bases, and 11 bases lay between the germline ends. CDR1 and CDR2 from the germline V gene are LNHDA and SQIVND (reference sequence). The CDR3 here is CASSIQPLSSGNTIYF. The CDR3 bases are TGTGCCAGTAGTATACAGCCCCTAAGCTCTGGAAACACCATATATTTT.

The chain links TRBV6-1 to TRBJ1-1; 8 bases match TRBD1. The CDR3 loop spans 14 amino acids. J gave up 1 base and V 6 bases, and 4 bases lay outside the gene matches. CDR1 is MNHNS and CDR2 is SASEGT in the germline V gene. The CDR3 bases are TGTGCCAGCAGGCCAGGGGGCGGGAACACTGAAGCTTTCTTT. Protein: CASRPGGGNTEAFF.